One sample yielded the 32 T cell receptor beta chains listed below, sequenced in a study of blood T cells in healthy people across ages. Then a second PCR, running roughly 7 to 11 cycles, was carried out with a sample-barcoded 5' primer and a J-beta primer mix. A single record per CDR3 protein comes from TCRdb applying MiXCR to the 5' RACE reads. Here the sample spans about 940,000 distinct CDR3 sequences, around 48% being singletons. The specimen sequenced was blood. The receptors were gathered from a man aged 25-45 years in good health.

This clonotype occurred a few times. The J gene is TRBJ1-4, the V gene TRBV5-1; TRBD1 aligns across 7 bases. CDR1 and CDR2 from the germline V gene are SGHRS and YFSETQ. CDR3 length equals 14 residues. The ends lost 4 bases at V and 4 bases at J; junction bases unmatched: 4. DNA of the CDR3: TGCGCCAGCAGCCGGGACAGTCGTAATGAAAAACTGTTTTTT. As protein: CASSRDSRNEKLFF.

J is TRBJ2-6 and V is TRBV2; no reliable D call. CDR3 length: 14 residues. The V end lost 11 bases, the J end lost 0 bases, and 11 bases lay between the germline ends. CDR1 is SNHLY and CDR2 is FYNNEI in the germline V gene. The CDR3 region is CAGRPASGANVLTF. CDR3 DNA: TGTGCCGGCCGTCCGGCCTCTGGGGCCAACGTCCTGACTTTC.

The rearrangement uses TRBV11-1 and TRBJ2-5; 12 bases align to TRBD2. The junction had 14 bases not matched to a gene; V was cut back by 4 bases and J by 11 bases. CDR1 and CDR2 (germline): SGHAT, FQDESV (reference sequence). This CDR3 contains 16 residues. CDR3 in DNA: TGTGCCAGCAGCTCAGAGACTAGCGGGGGACGCAATGAGCAGTACTTC. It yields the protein CASSSETSGGRNEQYF.

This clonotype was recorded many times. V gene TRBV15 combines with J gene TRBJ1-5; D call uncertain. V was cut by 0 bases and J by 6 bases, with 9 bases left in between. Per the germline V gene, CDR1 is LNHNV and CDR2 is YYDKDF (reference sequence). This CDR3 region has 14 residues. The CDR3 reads CATSRDLEVQPQHF. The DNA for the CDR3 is TGTGCCACCAGCAGAGATCTTGAGGTTCAGCCCCAGCATTTT. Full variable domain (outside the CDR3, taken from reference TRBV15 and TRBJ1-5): DAMVIQNPRYQVTQFGKPVTLSCSQTLNHNVMYWYQQKSSQAPKLLFHYYDKDFNNEADTPDNFQSRRPNTSFCFLDIRSPGLGDTAMYLCATSRDLEVQPQHFGDGTRLSIL.

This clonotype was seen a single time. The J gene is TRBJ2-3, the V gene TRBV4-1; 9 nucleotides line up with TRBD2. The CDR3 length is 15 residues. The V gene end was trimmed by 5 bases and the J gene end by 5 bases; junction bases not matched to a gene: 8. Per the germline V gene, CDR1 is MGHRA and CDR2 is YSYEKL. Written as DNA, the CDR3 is TGCGCCAGCAGCAAAACGGGACTAGCTGTAGATACGCAGTATTTT. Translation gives CASSKTGLAVDTQYF.

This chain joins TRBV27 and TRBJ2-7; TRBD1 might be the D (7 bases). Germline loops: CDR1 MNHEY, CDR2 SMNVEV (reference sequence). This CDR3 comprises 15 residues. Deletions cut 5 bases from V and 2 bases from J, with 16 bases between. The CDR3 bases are TGTGCCAGCAGTCTCGCAGGGGGGACCGCCTACGAGCAGTACTTC. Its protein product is CASSLAGGTAYEQYF.

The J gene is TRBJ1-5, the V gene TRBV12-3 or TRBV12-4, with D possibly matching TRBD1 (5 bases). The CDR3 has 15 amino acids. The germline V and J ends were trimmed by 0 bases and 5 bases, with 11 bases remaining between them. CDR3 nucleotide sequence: TGTGCCAGCAGTTTAGCGCCAGGGCGGCATCAGCCCCAGCATTTT. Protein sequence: CASSLAPGRHQPQHF.

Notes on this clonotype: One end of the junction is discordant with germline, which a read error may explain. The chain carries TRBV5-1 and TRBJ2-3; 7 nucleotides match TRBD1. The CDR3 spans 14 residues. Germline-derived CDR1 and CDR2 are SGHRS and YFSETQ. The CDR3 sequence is CASSEGAQSDPQYF. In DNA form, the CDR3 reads TGCGCCAGCAGTGAGGGGGCCCAGTCAGATCCGCAGTATTTT.

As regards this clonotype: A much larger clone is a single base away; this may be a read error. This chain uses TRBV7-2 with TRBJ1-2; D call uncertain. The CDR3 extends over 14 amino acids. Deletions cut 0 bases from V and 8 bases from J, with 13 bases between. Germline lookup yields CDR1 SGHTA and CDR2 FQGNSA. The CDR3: CASSLALGFRGYTF. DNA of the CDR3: TGTGCCAGCAGCTTAGCGTTAGGGTTCCGGGGCTACACCTTC.

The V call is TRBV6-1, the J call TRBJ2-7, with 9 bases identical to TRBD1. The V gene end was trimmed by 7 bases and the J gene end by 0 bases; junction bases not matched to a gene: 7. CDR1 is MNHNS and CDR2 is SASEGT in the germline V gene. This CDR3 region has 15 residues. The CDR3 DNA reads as TGTGCCAGCAAGATAACAGGGGGCAGCTCCTACGAGCAGTACTTC. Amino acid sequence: CASKITGGSSYEQYF.

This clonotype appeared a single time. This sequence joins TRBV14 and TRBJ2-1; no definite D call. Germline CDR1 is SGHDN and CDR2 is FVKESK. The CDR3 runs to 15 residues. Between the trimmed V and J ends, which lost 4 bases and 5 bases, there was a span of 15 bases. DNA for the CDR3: TGTGCCAGCAGCCTAGGGCGAGTTCGGCACAATGAGCAGTTCTTC. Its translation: CASSLGRVRHNEQFF. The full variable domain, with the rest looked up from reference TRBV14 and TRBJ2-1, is EAGVTQFPSHSVIEKGQTVTLRCDPISGHDNLYWYRRVMGKEIKFLLHFVKESKQDESGMPNNRFLAERTGGTYSTLKVQPAELEDSGVYFCASSLGRVRHNEQFFGPGTRLTVL.

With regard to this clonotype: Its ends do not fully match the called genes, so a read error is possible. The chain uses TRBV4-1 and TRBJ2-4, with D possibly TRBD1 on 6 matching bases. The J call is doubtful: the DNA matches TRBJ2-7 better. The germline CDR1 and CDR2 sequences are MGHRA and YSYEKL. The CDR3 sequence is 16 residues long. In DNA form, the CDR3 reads TGCGCCGGCAGCCAAGAGTGGTCCAGGGGAGCGCGCGAGCAGTACTTC. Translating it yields CAGSQEWSRGAREQYF.

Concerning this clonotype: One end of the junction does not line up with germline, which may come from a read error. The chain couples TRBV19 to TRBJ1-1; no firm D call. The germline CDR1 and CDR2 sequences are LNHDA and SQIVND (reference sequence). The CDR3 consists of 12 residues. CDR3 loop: CASSVESAEAFF. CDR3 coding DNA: TGTGCCAGTAGTGTAGAGTCAGCTGAAGCTTTCTTT. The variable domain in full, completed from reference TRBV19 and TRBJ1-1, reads DGGITQSPKYLFRKEGQNVTLSCEQNLNHDAMYWYRQDPGQGLRLIYYSQIVNDFQKGDIAEGYSVSREKKESFPLTVTSAQKNPTAFYLCASSVESAEAFFGQGTRLTVV.

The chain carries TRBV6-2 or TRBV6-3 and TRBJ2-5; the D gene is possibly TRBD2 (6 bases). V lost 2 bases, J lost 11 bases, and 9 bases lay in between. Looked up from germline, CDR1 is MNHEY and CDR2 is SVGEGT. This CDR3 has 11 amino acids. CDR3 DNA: TGTGCCAGCAGTTACGGGAGGCGGCAGTACTTC. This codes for CASSYGRRQYF.

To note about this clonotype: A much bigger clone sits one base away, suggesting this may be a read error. CDR3 sequence reads: CASSQDSHKGRETQYF. CDR3 DNA: TGCGCCAGCAGCCAAGATTCCCACAAAGGGCGAGAGACCCAGTACTTC. The chain links TRBV4-1 to TRBJ2-5; no definite D call. The germline gives CDR1 MGHRA, CDR2 YSYEKL. The V and J ends lost 0 bases and 4 bases respectively, with 15 bases between them. The CDR3 length is 16 residues.

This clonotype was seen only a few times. CDR3 sequence (DNA): TGCGCCAGCAGCCAAGAAACTAGCGGACGAGAGACCCAGTACTTC. The encoded protein is CASSQETSGRETQYF. The chain links TRBV4-3 to TRBJ2-5; the match to TRBD2 covers 8 bases. The germline CDR1 and CDR2 sequences are LGHNA and YSLEER. With V trimmed by 0 bases and J by 4 bases, 4 bases remained unmatched. The CDR3 is made up of 15 amino acids.

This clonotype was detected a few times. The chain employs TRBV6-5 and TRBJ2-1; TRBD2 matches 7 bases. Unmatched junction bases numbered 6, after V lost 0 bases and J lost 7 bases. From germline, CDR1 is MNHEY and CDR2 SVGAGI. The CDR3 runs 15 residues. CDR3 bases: TGTGCCAGCAGTTACTCTGTGACTAGCCCTAATGAGCAGTTCTTC. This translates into CASSYSVTSPNEQFF.

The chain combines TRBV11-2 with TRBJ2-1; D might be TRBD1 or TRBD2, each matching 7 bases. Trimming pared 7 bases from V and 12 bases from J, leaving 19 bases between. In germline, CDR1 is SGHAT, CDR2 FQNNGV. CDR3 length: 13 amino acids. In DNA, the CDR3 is TGTGCCAGCACCCTAAACAGGGGCGGGGGGCAGTTCTTC. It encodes CASTLNRGGGQFF. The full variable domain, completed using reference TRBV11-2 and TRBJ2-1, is EAGVAQSPRYKIIEKRQSVAFWCNPISGHATLYWYQQILGQGPKLLIQFQNNGVVDDSQLPKDRFSAERLKGVDSTLKIQPAKLEDSAVYLCASTLNRGGGQFFGPGTRLTVL.

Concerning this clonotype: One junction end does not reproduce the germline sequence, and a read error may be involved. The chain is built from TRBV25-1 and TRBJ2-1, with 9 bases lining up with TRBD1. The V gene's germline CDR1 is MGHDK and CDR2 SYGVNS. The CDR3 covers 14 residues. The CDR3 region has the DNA TGTGCCGGCAGAATACAGGGGGCTCTGAATGAGCAGTTCTTC. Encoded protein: CAGRIQGALNEQFF.

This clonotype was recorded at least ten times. CDR3 coding DNA: TGTGCCAGCGGAGCGGGGGGAAGCTCAGATACGCAGTATTTT. Translation: CASGAGGSSDTQYF. The rearrangement links TRBV6-4 to TRBJ2-3, with 9 bases fitting TRBD2. Unmatched junction bases numbered 7, after V lost 8 bases and J lost 4 bases. CDR1 and CDR2 from the germline V gene are MRHNA and SNTAGT. The CDR3 runs 14 residues.

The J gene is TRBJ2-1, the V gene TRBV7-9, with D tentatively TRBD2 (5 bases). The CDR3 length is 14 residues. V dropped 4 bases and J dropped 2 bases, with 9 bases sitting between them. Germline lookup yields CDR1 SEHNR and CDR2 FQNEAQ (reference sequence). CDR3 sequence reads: CASSSQEAYNEQFF. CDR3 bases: TGTGCCAGCAGCTCTCAGGAGGCCTACAATGAGCAGTTCTTC.

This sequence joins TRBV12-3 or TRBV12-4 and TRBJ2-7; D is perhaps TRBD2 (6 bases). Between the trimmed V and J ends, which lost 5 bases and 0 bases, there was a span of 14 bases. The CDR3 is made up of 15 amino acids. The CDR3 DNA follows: TGTGCCAGCAGTAATCCGCGGGGTAACTCCTACGAGCAGTACTTC. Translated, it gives CASSNPRGNSYEQYF.

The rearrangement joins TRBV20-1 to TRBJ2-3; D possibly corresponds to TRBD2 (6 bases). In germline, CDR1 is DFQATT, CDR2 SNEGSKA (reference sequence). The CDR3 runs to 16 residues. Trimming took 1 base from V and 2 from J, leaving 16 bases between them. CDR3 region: CSARVAGTLLTDTQYF. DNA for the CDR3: TGCAGTGCTAGAGTTGCCGGGACTTTACTCACAGATACGCAGTATTTT.

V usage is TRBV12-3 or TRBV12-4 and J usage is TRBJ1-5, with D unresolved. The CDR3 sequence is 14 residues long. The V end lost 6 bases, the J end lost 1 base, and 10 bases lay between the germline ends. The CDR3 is CASSLDWSNQPQHF. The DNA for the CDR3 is TGTGCCAGCAGCCTAGATTGGAGCAATCAGCCCCAGCATTTT.

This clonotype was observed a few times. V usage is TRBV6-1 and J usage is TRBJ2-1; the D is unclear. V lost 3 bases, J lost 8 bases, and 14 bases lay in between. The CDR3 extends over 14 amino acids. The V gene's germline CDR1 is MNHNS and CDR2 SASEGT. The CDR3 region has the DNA TGTGCCAGCAGTGAGGCAGCTCTTACGGATGAGCAGTTCTTC. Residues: CASSEAALTDEQFF.

This CDR3 reads CASSQTGQGKSEQFF. In nucleotides, the CDR3 is TGTGCCAGCAGCCAAACGGGACAGGGAAAAAGTGAGCAGTTCTTC. The rearrangement links TRBV7-9 to TRBJ2-1; TRBD1 matches at 9 bases. The junction had 11 bases not matched to a gene; V was cut back by 5 bases and J by 9 bases. The germline V gene has CDR1 SEHNR and CDR2 FQNEAQ (reference sequence). The CDR3 loop spans 15 amino acids.

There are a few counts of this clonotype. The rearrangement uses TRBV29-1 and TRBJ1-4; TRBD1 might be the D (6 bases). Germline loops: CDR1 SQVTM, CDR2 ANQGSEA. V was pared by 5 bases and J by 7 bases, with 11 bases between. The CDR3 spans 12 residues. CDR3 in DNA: TGCAGCGTTCAACAGGACAGTGAAAAACTGTTTTTT. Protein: CSVQQDSEKLFF.

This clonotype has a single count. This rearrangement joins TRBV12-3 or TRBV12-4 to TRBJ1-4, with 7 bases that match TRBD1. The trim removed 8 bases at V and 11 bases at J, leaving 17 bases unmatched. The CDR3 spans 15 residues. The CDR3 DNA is TGTGCCAGCCAAGCGGGAGGACAGGTGGGAAAGAAACTGTTTTTT. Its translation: CASQAGGQVGKKLFF.

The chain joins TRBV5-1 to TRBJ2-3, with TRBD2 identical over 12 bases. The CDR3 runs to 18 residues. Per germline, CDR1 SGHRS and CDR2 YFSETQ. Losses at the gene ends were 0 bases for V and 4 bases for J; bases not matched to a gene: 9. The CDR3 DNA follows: TGCGCCAGCAGCTTGGGCGCTAGCGGGGGGGCCTTCGCAGATACGCAGTATTTT. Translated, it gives CASSLGASGGAFADTQYF.

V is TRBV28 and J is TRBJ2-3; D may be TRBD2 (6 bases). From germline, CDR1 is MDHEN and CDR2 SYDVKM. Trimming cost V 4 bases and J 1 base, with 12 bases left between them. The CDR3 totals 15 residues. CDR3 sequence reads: CASSSPPGGTDTQYF. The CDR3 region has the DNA TGTGCCAGCAGTTCCCCTCCGGGGGGCACAGATACGCAGTATTTT.

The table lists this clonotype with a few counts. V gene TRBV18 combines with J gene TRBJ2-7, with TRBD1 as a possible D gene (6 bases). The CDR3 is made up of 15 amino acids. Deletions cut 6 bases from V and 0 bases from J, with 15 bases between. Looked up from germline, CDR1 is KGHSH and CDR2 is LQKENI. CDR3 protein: CASSRDRSFSYEQYF. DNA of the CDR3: TGTGCCAGCTCTCGCGACAGGTCGTTCTCCTACGAGCAGTACTTC.

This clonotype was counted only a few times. The CDR3 DNA reads as TGTGCCAGCAGCTTAAGGGGGTTGGATGAGCAGTTCTTC. Its protein is CASSLRGLDEQFF. This rearrangement joins TRBV11-3 to TRBJ2-1; D perhaps matches TRBD1 (6 bases). The CDR3 extends over 13 amino acids. Deletions cut 2 bases from V and 8 bases from J, with 10 bases between. Germline V gives CDR1 SGHNT, CDR2 YENEEA. Using reference TRBV11-3 and TRBJ2-1 for the parts outside the CDR3, the full variable domain is EAGVVQSPRYKIIEKKQPVAFWCNPISGHNTLYWYLQNLGQGPELLIRYENEEAVDDSQLPKDRFSAERLKGVDSTLKIQPAELGDSAVYLCASSLRGLDEQFFGPGTRLTVL.